This T cell receptor beta chain came from a study of T cells in Graves' hyperthyroidism and ophthalmopathy. Turning to the study itself: The authors collected peripheral blood at initial diagnosis, before any treatment. Study outcomes and limitations: Blood samples included most of the expanded thyroid clonotypes exceeding 0.001.

This clonotype was seen repeatedly, ten times or more. The antigen is not known. The CDR3 covers 14 residues. Germline V gene sequence: CDR1 MNHEY, CDR2 SVGAGI. The germline V and J ends were trimmed by 0 bases and 5 bases, with 10 bases remaining between them. Hyperthyroidism in the patients, aged 18 to 65, was newly diagnosed and under 2 months in duration. Amplification yielded TCR beta CDR3 regions, with RNA transcripts as the source. Using the HTBI primer set, a first-round RT-PCR was run on the TCR CDR3. Using its own MiXCR run on the multiplex PCR reads, TCRdb lists one record per CDR3 protein. The table lists approximately 480,000 distinct CDR3 sequences, under 25% of them singletons, with less than 30% in the top ten.

The genes are TRBV6-5 and TRBJ2-5, with D possibly TRBD2 on 6 matching bases. Sequenced: blood. The clonotype was recovered from a man aged 18-30 years with Graves' hyperthyroidism. CDR3 nucleotides: TGTGCCAGCAGTTACTCGGGGGGTTCTGAGACCCAGTACTTC. As protein: CASSYSGGSETQYF.